This T cell receptor beta chain was captured in a study of post-analysis software for immune sequencing data. Study-wide results and limits: Patients showed TRBV5-6, TRBV5-1 and TRBV20-1 among roughly 5 TRBV segments more frequent than in controls. F measure grouped same-batch samples tightly together. Compared against controls, patients with multiple sclerosis displayed significantly lower normalized Chao1 diversity.

Comment on this clonotype: Its cognate antigen is unknown.

J lost 1 base, V lost 0 bases, and 2 bases had no gene match. Germline assignment: CDR1 ENHRY and CDR2 SYGVKD. This CDR3 has 16 residues. Included in the TCR beta cDNA libraries were unique molecular identifiers. TCRdb re-derived calls from the PCR reads in MiXCR, one entry per CDR3 protein. The sample records around 700,000 distinct CDR3 sequences, more than 50% being singletons. The receptor's source is a girl aged 2-15 years with multiple sclerosis. V gene TRBV10-3 combines with J gene TRBJ2-5; 10 bases map to TRBD2. The specimen sequenced was blood. CDR3 amino acids: CAISESGLAVQETQYF. The CDR3 nucleotides read TGTGCCATCAGTGAGTCCGGACTAGCGGTCCAAGAGACCCAGTACTTC.